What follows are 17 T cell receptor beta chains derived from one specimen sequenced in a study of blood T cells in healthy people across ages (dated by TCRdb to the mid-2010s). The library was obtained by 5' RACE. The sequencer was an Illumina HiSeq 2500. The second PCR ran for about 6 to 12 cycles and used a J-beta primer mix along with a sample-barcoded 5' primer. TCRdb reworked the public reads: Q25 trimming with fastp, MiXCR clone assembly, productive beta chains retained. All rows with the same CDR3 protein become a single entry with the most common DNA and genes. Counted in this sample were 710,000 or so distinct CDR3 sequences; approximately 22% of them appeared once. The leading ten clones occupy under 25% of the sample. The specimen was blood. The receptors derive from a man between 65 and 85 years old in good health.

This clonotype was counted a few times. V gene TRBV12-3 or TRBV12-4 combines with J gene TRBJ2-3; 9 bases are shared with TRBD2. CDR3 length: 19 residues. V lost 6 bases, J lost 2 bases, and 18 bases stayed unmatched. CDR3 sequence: CASSPSLSGGEESTDTQYF. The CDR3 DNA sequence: TGTGCCAGCAGCCCCTCACTTAGCGGGGGCGAGGAATCCACAGATACGCAGTATTTT.

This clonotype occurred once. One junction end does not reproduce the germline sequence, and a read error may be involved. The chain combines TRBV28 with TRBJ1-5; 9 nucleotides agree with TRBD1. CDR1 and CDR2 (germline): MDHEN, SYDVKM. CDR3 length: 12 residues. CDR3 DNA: TGTGCCAGCAGGACAGGGGGTCAGCCCCCGCATTTT. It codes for CASRTGGQPPHF.

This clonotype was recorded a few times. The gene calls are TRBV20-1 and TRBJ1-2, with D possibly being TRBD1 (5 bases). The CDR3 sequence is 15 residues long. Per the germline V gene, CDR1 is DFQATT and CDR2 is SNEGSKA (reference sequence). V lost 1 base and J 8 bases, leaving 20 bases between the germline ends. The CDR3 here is CSARAVQAGLRGYTF. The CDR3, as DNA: TGCAGTGCTAGAGCCGTACAGGCGGGACTTCGGGGCTACACCTTC.

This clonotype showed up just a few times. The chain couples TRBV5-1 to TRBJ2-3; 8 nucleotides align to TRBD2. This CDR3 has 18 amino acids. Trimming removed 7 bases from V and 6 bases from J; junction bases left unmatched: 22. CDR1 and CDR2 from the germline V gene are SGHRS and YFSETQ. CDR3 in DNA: TGCGCCAGCGCCCCGGGCGATAGCGGGGTTGCAGCCATGGATACGCAGTATTTT. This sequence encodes CASAPGDSGVAAMDTQYF.

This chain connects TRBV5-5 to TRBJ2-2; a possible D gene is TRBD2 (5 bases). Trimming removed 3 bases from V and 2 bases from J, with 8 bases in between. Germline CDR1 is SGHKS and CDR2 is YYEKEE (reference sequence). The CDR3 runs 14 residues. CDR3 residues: CASSSDFNTGELFF. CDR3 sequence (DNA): TGTGCCAGCAGCTCGGACTTTAACACCGGGGAGCTGTTTTTT. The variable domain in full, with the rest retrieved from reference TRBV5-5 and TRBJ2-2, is DAGVTQSPTHLIKTRGQQVTLRCSPISGHKSVSWYQQVLGQGPQFIFQYYEKEERGRGNFPDRFSARQFPNYSSELNVNALLLGDSALYLCASSSDFNTGELFFGEGSRLTVL.

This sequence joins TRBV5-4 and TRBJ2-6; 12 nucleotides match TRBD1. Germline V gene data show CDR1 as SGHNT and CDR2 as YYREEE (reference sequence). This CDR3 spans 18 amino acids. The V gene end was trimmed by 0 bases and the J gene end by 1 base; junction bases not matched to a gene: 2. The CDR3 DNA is TGTGCCAGCAGCTTGGGGGGACAGGGGGCTTCTGGGGCCAACGTCCTGACTTTC. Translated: CASSLGGQGASGANVLTF.

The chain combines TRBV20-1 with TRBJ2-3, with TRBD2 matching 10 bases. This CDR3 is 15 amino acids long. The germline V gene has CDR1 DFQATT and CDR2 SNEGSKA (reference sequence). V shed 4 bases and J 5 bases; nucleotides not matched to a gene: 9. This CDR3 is CSATTSGVTGDTQYF. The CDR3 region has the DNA TGCAGTGCTACCACTAGCGGGGTAACGGGAGATACGCAGTATTTT.

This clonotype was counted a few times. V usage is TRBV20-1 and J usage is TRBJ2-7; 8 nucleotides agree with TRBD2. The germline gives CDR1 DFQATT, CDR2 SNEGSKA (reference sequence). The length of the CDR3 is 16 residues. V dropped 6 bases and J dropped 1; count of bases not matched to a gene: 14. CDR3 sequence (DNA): TGCAGTGCCTATACCGGGACTAGGACCTTTTCCTACGAGCAGTACTTC. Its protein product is CSAYTGTRTFSYEQYF.

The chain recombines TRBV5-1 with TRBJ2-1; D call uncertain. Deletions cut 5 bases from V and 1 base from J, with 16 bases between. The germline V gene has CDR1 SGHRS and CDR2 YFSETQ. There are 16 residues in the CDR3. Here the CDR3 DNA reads TGCGCCAGCAGGTACGCCTCTGGCAGGTCCTACAATGAGCAGTTCTTC. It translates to CASRYASGRSYNEQFF.

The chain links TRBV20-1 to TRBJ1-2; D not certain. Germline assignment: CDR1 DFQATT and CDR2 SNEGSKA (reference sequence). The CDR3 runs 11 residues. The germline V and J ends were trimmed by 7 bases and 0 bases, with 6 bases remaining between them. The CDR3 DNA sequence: TGCAGTGGTAATACTAACTATGGCTACACCTTC. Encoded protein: CSGNTNYGYTF.

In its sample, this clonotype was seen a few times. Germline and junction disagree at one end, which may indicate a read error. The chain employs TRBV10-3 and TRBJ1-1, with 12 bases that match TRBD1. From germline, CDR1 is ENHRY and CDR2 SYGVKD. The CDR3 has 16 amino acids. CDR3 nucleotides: TGTGCCGTCAGGACCGGGACAGGGGGCCATTCTACGGAAGCTTTCTTT. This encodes CAVRTGTGGHSTEAFF.

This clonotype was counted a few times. CDR3 in amino acids: CASSPPSGSFGETQYF. As DNA, the CDR3 is TGTGCCAGCTCACCACCAAGCGGGAGTTTCGGAGAGACCCAGTACTTC. This chain links TRBV18 with TRBJ2-5; 8 nucleotides line up with TRBD2. CDR3 size: 16 residues. Trimming took 0 bases from V and 4 from J; bases not matched to a gene: 7. Germline CDR1 reads KGHSH; CDR2 reads LQKENI.

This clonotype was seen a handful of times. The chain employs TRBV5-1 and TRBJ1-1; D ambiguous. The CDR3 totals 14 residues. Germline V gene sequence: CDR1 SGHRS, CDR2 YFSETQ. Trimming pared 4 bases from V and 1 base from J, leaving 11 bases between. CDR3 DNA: TGCGCCAGCAGCCCCGGACGGACGAACACTGAAGCTTTCTTT. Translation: CASSPGRTNTEAFF. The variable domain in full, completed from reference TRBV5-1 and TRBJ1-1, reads KAGVTQTPRYLIKTRGQQVTLSCSPISGHRSVSWYQQTPGQGLQFLFEYFSETQRNKGNFPGRFSGRQFSNSRSEMNVSTLELGDSALYLCASSPGRTNTEAFFGQGTRLTVV.

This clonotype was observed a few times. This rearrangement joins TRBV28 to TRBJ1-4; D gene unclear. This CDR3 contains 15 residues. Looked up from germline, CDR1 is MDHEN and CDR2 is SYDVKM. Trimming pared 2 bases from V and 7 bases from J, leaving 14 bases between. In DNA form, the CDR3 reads TGTGCCAGCAGTTTAGATAATTCGCCGTTTGAAAAACTGTTTTTT. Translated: CASSLDNSPFEKLFF.

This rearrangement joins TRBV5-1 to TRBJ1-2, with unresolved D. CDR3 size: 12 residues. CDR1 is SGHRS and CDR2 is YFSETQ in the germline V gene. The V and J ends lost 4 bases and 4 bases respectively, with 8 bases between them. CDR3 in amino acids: CASSLDAYGYTF. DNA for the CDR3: TGCGCCAGCAGCCTGGACGCCTATGGCTACACCTTC.

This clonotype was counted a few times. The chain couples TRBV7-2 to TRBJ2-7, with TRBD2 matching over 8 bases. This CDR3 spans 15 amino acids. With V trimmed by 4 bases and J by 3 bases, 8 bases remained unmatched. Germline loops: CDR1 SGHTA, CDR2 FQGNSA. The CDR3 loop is CASSSPLGTSYEQYF. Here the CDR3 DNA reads TGTGCCAGCAGCTCCCCCCTAGGGACTAGCTACGAGCAGTACTTC.

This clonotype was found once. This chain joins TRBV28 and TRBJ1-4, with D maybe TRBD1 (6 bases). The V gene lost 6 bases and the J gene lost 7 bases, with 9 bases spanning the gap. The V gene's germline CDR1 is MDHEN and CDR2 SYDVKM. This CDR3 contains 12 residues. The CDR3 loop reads CASSGGGEKLFF. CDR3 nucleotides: TGTGCCAGCAGCGGGGGCGGTGAAAAACTGTTTTTT.